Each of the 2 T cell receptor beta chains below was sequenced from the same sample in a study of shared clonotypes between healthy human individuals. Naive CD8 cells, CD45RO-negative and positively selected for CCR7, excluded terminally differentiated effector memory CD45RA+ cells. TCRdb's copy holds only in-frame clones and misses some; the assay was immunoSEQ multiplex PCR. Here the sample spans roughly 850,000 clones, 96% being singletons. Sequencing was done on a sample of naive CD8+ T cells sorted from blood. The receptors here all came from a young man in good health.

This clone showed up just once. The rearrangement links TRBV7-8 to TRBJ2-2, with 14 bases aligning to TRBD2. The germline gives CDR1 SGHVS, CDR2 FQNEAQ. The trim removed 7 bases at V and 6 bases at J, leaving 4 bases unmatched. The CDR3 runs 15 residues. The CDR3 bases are TGTGCCAGCACAGGACTAGCGGGAGGTCCCGGGGAGCTGTTTTTT. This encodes CASTGLAGGPGELFF.

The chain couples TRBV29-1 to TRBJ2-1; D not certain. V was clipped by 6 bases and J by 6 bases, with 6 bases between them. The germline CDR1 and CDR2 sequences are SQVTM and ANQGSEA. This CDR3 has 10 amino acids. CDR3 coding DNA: TGCAGCGTGAGCCGCAATGAGCAGTTCTTC. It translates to CSVSRNEQFF.